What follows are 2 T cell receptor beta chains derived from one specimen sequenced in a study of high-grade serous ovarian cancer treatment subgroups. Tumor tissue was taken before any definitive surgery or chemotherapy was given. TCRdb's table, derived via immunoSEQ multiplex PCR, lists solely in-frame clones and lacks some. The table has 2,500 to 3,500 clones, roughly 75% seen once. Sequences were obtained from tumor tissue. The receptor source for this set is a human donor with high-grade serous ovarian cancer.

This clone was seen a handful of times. The CDR3 sequence is CASSFVNEQFF. CDR3 coding DNA: TGTGCCAGCAGTTTTGTCAATGAGCAGTTCTTC. The V gene is TRBV28, the J gene TRBJ2-1, with D unresolved. The length of the CDR3 is 11 residues. V lost 3 bases and J 6 bases, leaving 3 bases between the germline ends. Germline CDR1 reads MDHEN; CDR2 reads SYDVKM. Full variable domain (remainder filled in from reference TRBV28 and TRBJ2-1): DVKVTQSSRYLVKRTGEKVFLECVQDMDHENMFWYRQDPGLGLRLIYFSYDVKMKEKGDIPEGYSVSREKKERFSLILESASTNQTSMYLCASSFVNEQFFGPGTRLTVL.

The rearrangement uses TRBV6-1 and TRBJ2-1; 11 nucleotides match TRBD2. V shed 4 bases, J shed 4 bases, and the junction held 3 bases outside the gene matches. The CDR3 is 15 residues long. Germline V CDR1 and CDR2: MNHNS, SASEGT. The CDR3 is CASSGIAGGYNEQFF. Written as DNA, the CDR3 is TGTGCCAGCAGTGGGATAGCGGGGGGGTACAATGAGCAGTTCTTC.